This record looks at one T cell receptor beta chain sequence and its context. No antigen is known for it. Repertoires were generated with immunoSEQ multiplex PCR, while TCRdb's copy carries only in-frame clones and drops some. The top ten hold 3% to 4.5% of the sample, which has approximately 76,000 clones, 78% seen once. The data belong to a study of radiotherapy plus CTLA-4 blockade in lung cancer. Patients had chemo-refractory metastatic non-small-cell lung cancer and received focal radiation plus CTLA-4 blockade that used ipilimumab. Regarding the study as a whole: Expansion of tumor-derived TCR clones was observed in blood after radiotherapy plus ipilimumab.

This CDR3 spans 15 amino acids. Germline V gene data show CDR1 as LNHDA and CDR2 as SQIVND (reference sequence). With V trimmed by 9 bases and J by 2 bases, 12 bases remained unmatched. The TCR originated in a human donor with non-small cell lung cancer who had a partial response to radiotherapy plus ipilimumab. Some clones in this sample may be carry-over from other donors' samples. Here the sequenced sample was peripheral blood, taken from a patient treated with radiotherapy plus ipilimumab. V gene TRBV19 combines with J gene TRBJ1-2, with 7 positions matching TRBD1. CDR3 amino acids: CASHPSAQGNYGYTF. The CDR3 DNA sequence: TGTGCCAGCCACCCGTCGGCACAGGGGAACTATGGCTACACCTTC.